This entry lists 26 T cell receptor beta chains sequenced from one sample in a study of OX40 agonist ivuxolimab in advanced cancers. Sequencing used immunoSEQ multiplex PCR; TCRdb keeps in-frame clones, though not all of them. The table has some 65,000 clones, roughly 87% seen once. Sequencing used CD4+ or CD8+ T cells sorted from blood, obtained in a trial of the OX40 agonist ivuxolimab. The receptors shown here come from an adult with an advanced solid tumor such as melanoma, head and neck, liver or kidney cancer.

The genes are TRBV2 and TRBJ2-1, with 8 bases identical to TRBD2. Germline lookup yields CDR1 SNHLY and CDR2 FYNNEI. This CDR3 is built from 20 residues. After removal of 5 bases from V and 0 bases from J, the junction contained 18 bases not matched to a gene. The CDR3 sequence: CASSREGLAGAITSYNEQFF. CDR3 nucleotides: TGTGCCAGCAGTCGAGAGGGGCTAGCGGGTGCTATAACCTCCTACAATGAGCAGTTCTTC.

This sequence joins TRBV29-1 and TRBJ2-1; D is unresolved. CDR1 and CDR2 from the germline V gene are SQVTM and ANQGSEA. The CDR3 totals 15 residues. The CDR3 sequence: CSYLSSQRSYNEQFF. DNA for the CDR3: TGCAGTTACCTTTCGAGCCAACGCTCCTACAATGAGCAGTTCTTC.

This chain links TRBV5-1 with TRBJ1-4; D may be TRBD1 (5 bases). Trimming stripped 4 bases from V and 3 bases from J, with 7 bases between. The CDR3 has 13 residues. Germline lookup yields CDR1 SGHRS and CDR2 YFSETQ. The CDR3 sequence is CASSGAANEKLFF. The CDR3 region has the DNA TGCGCCAGCAGCGGGGCTGCTAATGAAAAACTGTTTTTT.

This chain connects TRBV7-9 to TRBJ2-5, with a tentative D call TRBD2 (5 bases). The CDR3 covers 13 residues. The V end was cut by 5 bases, the J end by 5 bases, with 12 bases between. Germline V gives CDR1 SEHNR, CDR2 FQNEAQ (reference sequence). The CDR3 DNA follows: TGTGCCAGCAGCCCGCGGGTCGTGGAGACCCAGTACTTC. Amino acid sequence: CASSPRVVETQYF.

This clone was recorded once. The chain joins TRBV12-1 to TRBJ2-2. TRBV12-1 is classified as a pseudogene. There are 16 residues in the CDR3. CDR3 in DNA: TGTGCCAGCAGCTCAGAGGGGGGCGGGGACACCGGGGAGCTGTTTTTT. Protein: CASSSEGGGDTGELFF.

This chain uses TRBV29-1 with TRBJ2-1, with a possible D match to TRBD2 (6 bases). Germline CDR1 SQVTM, CDR2 ANQGSEA. This CDR3 is 15 amino acids long. V was clipped by 3 bases and J by 5 bases, with 17 bases between them. CDR3 loop: CSVDFPGAGDNEQFF. CDR3 in DNA: TGCAGCGTTGATTTCCCGGGAGCGGGCGACAATGAGCAGTTCTTC.

The V and J genes are TRBV5-1 and TRBJ1-6, with 7 bases fitting TRBD1. V shed 4 bases, J shed 7 bases, and the junction held 5 bases outside the gene matches. The CDR3 spans 14 residues. The germline V gene encodes CDR1 SGHRS and CDR2 YFSETQ. The DNA of the CDR3 is TGCGCCAGCAGCCCACCGGGACAGAATTCACCCCTCCACTTT. This sequence encodes CASSPPGQNSPLHF.

The J gene is TRBJ2-3, the V gene TRBV6-6; no firm D call. This CDR3 is built from 12 residues. CDR1 is MNHNY, CDR2 SVGAGI, per germline (reference sequence). V lost 4 bases to trimming and J lost 6 bases, with 8 bases between them. CDR3 sequence reads: CASSSQEDTQYF. In DNA form, the CDR3 reads TGTGCCAGCAGTTCCCAGGAGGATACGCAGTATTTT.

This clone appeared once. The V gene is TRBV9, the J gene TRBJ2-7; D may be TRBD1 (6 bases). The V end was cut by 0 bases, the J end by 6 bases, with 13 bases between. Germline CDR1 SGDLS, CDR2 YYNGEE. This CDR3 is built from 14 residues. This CDR3 reads CASSVDQGLGEQYF. The DNA of the CDR3 is TGTGCCAGCAGCGTAGATCAGGGGCTTGGCGAGCAGTACTTC.

This chain links TRBV9 with TRBJ2-2; TRBD1 agrees at 9 bases. The CDR3 runs to 16 residues. Germline CDR1 is SGDLS and CDR2 is YYNGEE. With V trimmed by 0 bases and J by 3 bases, 3 bases remained unmatched. The CDR3 here is CASSVGGQGYTGELFF. CDR3 nucleotides: TGTGCCAGCAGCGTAGGGGGACAGGGCTACACCGGGGAGCTGTTTTTT.

The chain carries TRBV7-3 and TRBJ2-3; 10 bases agree with TRBD2. Losses at the gene ends were 6 bases for V and 4 bases for J; bases not matched to a gene: 7. This CDR3 has 15 amino acids. Germline CDR1 and CDR2: SGHTA and FQGTGA. This CDR3 reads CASSPAGGRPDTQYF. The CDR3 DNA reads TGTGCCAGCAGTCCAGCGGGAGGGCGGCCAGATACGCAGTATTTT.

The gene calls are TRBV6-1 and TRBJ1-3; TRBD1 is a possible D gene (5 bases). Germline V lookup: CDR1 MNHNS, CDR2 SASEGT. The V and J ends lost 8 bases and 3 bases respectively, with 17 bases between them. The CDR3 totals 15 residues. In DNA, the CDR3 is TGTGCCAGCCGAGCCGGCCGGGACGGTGGAAACACCATATATTTT. Protein: CASRAGRDGGNTIYF.

The chain carries TRBV6-6 and TRBJ2-7; D is unclear. The CDR3 is 11 amino acids. Deletions cut 8 bases from V and 3 bases from J, with 8 bases between. The germline V gene encodes CDR1 MNHNY and CDR2 SVGAGI (reference sequence). The CDR3 loop is CASGPNYEQYF. The CDR3 DNA reads as TGTGCCAGCGGGCCGAACTACGAGCAGTACTTC.

The rearrangement links TRBV30 to TRBJ1-4; tentatively, D is TRBD1 (5 bases). Between the trimmed V and J ends, which lost 2 bases and 2 bases, there was a span of 6 bases. CDR1 is GTSNPN and CDR2 is SVGIG in the germline V gene (reference sequence). The CDR3 consists of 13 residues. The DNA for the CDR3 is TGTGCCTGGAGTTGGGGCACTAATGAAAAACTGTTTTTT. Its protein product is CAWSWGTNEKLFF.

The rearrangement joins TRBV28 to TRBJ2-1; 9 bases are shared with TRBD2. The CDR3 totals 12 residues. Per germline, CDR1 MDHEN and CDR2 SYDVKM. The CDR3 sequence is CAHSGGTVWQFF. The CDR3 coding sequence is TGTGCGCATAGCGGGGGTACGGTCTGGCAGTTCTTC. The whole variable domain, remainder taken from reference TRBV28 and TRBJ2-1, is DVKVTQSSRYLVKRTGEKVFLECVQDMDHENMFWYRQDPGLGLRLIYFSYDVKMKEKGDIPEGYSVSREKKERFSLILESASTNQTSMYLCAHSGGTVWQFFGPGTRLTVL.

V usage is TRBV2 and J usage is TRBJ1-6; D gene unclear. Germline V CDR1 and CDR2: SNHLY, FYNNEI. CDR3 size: 14 residues. Trimming pared 1 base from V and 10 bases from J, leaving 11 bases between. CDR3 DNA: TGTGCCAGCAGTGAAGTGACGCCGCGGTCACCCCTCCACTTT. Translated: CASSEVTPRSPLHF. Based on the CDR3 plus reference TRBV2 and TRBJ1-6, the full variable domain is EPEVTQTPSHQVTQMGQEVILRCVPISNHLYFYWYRQILGQKVEFLVSFYNNEISEKSEIFDDQFSVERPDGSNFTLKIRSTKLEDSAMYFCASSEVTPRSPLHFGNGTRLTVT.

The V call is TRBV30, the J call TRBJ2-5; TRBD2 is a possible D gene (6 bases). The CDR3 is 11 residues long. Trimming took 4 bases from V and 7 from J, leaving 10 bases between them. The germline V gene encodes CDR1 GTSNPN and CDR2 SVGIG (reference sequence). CDR3 protein: CAWTGAGTQYF. DNA for the CDR3: TGTGCCTGGACTGGAGCGGGGACCCAGTACTTC.

CDR3 DNA: TGCGCCAGCAGCTCGCCCCTTAGCGGGAGCGAGACCCAGTACTTC. Its protein is CASSSPLSGSETQYF. The chain recombines TRBV5-1 with TRBJ2-5; 9 bases map to TRBD2. Germline V gene sequence: CDR1 SGHRS, CDR2 YFSETQ. The CDR3 runs 15 residues. J gave up 5 bases and V 3 bases, and 8 bases lay outside the gene matches.

Only one count was recorded for this clone. This chain links TRBV28 with TRBJ2-6; the match to TRBD1 covers 12 bases. This CDR3 contains 18 residues. With V trimmed by 6 bases and J by 2 bases, 8 bases remained unmatched. Germline values: CDR1 MDHEN, CDR2 SYDVKM. The CDR3 bases are TGTGCCAGCAGAACTCGGGACAGGGGGCTTCCTGGGGCCAACGTCCTGACTTTC. Protein product: CASRTRDRGLPGANVLTF.

Only a few counts were recorded for this clone. The chain couples TRBV6-5 to TRBJ1-6, with a tentative D call TRBD1 (6 bases). The CDR3 is 13 residues long. Germline V gene data show CDR1 as MNHEY and CDR2 as SVGAGI. V lost 6 bases and J lost 10, with 13 bases in between. The CDR3 nucleotides are TGTGCCAGCAGGTGGACAGTCGGCTCACCCCTCCACTTT. Its translation is CASRWTVGSPLHF.

The chain joins TRBV5-4 to TRBJ1-2; a possible D gene is TRBD1 (6 bases). Germline CDR1 SGHNT, CDR2 YYREEE (reference sequence). This CDR3 spans 16 amino acids. V was trimmed by 1 base and J by 4 bases, leaving 17 bases between them. The CDR3: CASSLIGGRGVYGYTF. The CDR3 coding sequence is TGTGCCAGCAGCTTGATAGGGGGGCGAGGGGTCTATGGCTACACCTTC.

The genes are TRBV2 and TRBJ2-3; D unresolved. The CDR3 is 14 residues long. Deletions cut 1 base from V and 8 bases from J, with 13 bases between. Germline V CDR1 and CDR2: SNHLY, FYNNEI. CDR3 in DNA: TGTGCCAGCAGTGAAGGTCAGCGAAGGGCTACGCAGTATTTT. It specifies CASSEGQRRATQYF. Complete variable domain (other parts from reference TRBV2 and TRBJ2-3): EPEVTQTPSHQVTQMGQEVILRCVPISNHLYFYWYRQILGQKVEFLVSFYNNEISEKSEIFDDQFSVERPDGSNFTLKIRSTKLEDSAMYFCASSEGQRRATQYFGPGTRLTVL.

The rearrangement uses TRBV30 and TRBJ2-1, with D maybe TRBD2 (5 bases). The CDR3 length is 17 residues. Germline V gives CDR1 GTSNPN, CDR2 SVGIG (reference sequence). Trimming cost V 5 bases and J 2 bases, with 22 bases left between them. The DNA of the CDR3 is TGTGCCTGGTCCAAAAATAGCGCGACCACCGCCTACAATGAGCAGTTCTTC. It translates to CAWSKNSATTAYNEQFF.

The chain employs TRBV28 and TRBJ1-1; D may be TRBD1 (5 bases). The V gene's germline CDR1 is MDHEN and CDR2 SYDVKM. V lost 10 bases to trimming and J lost 4 bases, with 10 bases between them. The CDR3 totals 11 residues. CDR3 nucleotides: TGTGCCATCTCAGGGAGCACTGAAGCTTTCTTT. The encoded protein is CAISGSTEAFF.

The chain joins TRBV12-1 to TRBJ2-1; TRBD2, the table's D call, was not compared with the DNA. TRBV12-1 has pseudogene status. The CDR3 length is 16 residues. The CDR3 spells CASSFGTSGGHNEQFF. CDR3 nucleotide sequence: TGTGCCAGCAGCTTCGGGACTAGCGGGGGACACAATGAGCAGTTCTTC.

The V gene is TRBV18, the J gene TRBJ2-7; D is uncertain. The CDR3 runs 13 residues. Between the trimmed V and J ends, which lost 6 bases and 5 bases, there was a span of 14 bases. Per the germline V gene, CDR1 is KGHSH and CDR2 is LQKENI. CDR3 in amino acids: CASSPGVGDEQYF. The DNA of the CDR3 is TGTGCCAGCTCCCCCGGCGTCGGTGACGAGCAGTACTTC.